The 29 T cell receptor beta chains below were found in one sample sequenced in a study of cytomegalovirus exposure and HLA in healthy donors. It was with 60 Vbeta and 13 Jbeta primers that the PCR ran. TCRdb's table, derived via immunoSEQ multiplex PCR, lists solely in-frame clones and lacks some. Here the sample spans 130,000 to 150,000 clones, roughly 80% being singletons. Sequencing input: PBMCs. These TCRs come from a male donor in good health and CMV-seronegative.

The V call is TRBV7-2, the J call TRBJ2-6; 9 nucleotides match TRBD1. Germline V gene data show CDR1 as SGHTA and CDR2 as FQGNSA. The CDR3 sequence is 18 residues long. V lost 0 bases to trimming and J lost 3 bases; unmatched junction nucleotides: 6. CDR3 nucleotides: TGTGCCAGCAGCTTAGCGCTAGGGACAGGGCGTGGGGCCAACGTCCTGACTTTC. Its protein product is CASSLALGTGRGANVLTF.

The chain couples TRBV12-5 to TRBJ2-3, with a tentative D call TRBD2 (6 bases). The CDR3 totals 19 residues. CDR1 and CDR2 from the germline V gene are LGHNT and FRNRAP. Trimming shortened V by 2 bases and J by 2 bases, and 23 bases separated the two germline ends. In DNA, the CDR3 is TGTGCTAGTGGTTTGACACTCCGGGACTCTCTTTTACCCACAGATACGCAGTATTTT. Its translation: CASGLTLRDSLLPTDTQYF.

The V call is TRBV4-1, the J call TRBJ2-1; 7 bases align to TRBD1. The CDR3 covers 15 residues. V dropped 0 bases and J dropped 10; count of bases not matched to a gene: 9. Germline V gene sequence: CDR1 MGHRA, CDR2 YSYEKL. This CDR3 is CASSQDRNRGHEQFF. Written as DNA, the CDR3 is TGCGCCAGCAGCCAAGATAGGAACAGGGGACACGAGCAGTTCTTC.

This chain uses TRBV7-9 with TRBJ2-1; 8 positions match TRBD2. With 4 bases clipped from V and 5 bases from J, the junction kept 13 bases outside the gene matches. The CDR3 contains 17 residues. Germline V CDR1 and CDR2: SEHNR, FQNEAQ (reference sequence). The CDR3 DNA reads TGTGCCAGCAGCTCGCCTCGACTAGCGACCTTCAACAATGAGCAGTTCTTC. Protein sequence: CASSSPRLATFNNEQFF.

In DNA, the CDR3 is TGTGCCAGCAGCTTAGGGTCTAGCGGGAGAGTGATTGAGCAGTTCTTC. Amino acid sequence: CASSLGSSGRVIEQFF. This rearrangement joins TRBV7-2 to TRBJ2-1; 10 bases fit TRBD2. CDR3 length: 16 residues. V lost 1 base to trimming and J lost 9 bases; unmatched junction nucleotides: 9. Germline-derived CDR1 and CDR2 are SGHTA and FQGNSA.

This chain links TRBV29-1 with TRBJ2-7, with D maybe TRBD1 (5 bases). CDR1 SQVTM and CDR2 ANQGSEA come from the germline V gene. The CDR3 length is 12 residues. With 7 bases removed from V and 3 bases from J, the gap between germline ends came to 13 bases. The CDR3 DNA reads TGCAGCGCGTCAAGGGGATTCTACGAGCAGTACTTC. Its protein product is CSASRGFYEQYF.

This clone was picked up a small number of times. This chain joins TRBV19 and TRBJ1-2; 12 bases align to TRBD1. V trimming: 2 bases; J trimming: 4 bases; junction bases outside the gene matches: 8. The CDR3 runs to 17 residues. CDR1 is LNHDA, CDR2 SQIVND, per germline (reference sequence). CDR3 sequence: CASSIMGQGALGYGYTF. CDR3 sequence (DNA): TGTGCCAGTAGTATAATGGGACAGGGGGCGCTTGGCTATGGCTACACCTTC.

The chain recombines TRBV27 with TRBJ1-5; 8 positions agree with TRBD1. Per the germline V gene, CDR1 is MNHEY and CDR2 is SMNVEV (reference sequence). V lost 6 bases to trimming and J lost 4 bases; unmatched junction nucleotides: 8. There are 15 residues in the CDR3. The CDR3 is CASRAGTGENQPQHF. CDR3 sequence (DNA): TGTGCCAGCAGGGCCGGGACAGGCGAAAATCAGCCCCAGCATTTT.

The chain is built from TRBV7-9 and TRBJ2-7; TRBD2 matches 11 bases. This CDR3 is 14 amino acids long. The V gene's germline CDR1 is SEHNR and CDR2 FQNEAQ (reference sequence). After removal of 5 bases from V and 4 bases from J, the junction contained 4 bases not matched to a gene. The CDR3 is CASSPGTSGYEQYF. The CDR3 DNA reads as TGTGCCAGCAGCCCGGGGACTAGCGGATACGAGCAGTACTTC. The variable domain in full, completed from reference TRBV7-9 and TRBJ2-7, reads DTGVSQNPRHKITKRGQNVTFRCDPISEHNRLYWYRQTLGQGPEFLTYFQNEAQLEKSRLLSDRFSAERPKGSFSTLEIQRTEQGDSAMYLCASSPGTSGYEQYFGPGTRLTVT.

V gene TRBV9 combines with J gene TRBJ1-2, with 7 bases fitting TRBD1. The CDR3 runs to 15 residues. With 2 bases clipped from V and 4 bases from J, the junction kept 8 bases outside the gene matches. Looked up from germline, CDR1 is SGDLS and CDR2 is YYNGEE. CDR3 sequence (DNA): TGTGCCAGCAGCGTTCGGCCCGGGACAGTCTATGGCTACACCTTC. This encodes CASSVRPGTVYGYTF.

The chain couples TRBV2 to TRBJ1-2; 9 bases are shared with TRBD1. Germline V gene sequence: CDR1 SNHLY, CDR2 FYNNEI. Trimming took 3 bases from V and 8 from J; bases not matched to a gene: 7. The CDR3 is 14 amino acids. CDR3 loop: CASSDYRGLVGYTF. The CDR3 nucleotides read TGTGCCAGCAGTGATTACAGGGGGCTGGTCGGCTACACCTTC.

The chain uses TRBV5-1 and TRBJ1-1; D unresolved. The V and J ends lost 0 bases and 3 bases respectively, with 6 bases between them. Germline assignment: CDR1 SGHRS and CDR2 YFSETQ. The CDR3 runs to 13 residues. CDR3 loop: CASSLGTDTEAFF. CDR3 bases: TGCGCCAGCAGCTTGGGAACGGACACTGAAGCTTTCTTT.

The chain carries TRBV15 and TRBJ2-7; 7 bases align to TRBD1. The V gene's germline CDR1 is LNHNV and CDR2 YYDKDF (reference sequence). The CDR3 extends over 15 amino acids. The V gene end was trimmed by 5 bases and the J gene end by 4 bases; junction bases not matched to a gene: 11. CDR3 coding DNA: TGTGCCACCAGCGGAAACAGGGGTGGGAGTTACGAGCAGTACTTC. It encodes CATSGNRGGSYEQYF.

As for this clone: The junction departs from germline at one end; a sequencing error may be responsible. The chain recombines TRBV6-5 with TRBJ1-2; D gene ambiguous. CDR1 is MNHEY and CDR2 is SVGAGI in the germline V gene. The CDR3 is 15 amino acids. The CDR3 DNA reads TGTGCCAGCAGTCACGGTCCGAGGGTACCGGATGGCTGCACCTTC. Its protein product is CASSHGPRVPDGCTF.

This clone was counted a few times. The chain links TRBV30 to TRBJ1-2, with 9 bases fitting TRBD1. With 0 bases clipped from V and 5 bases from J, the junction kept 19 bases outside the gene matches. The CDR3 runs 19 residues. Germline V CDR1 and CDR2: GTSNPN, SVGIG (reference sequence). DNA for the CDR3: TGTGCCTGGAGTGTATGGTGGGGACAGGGTCAACCGAACTTATATGGCTACACCTTC. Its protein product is CAWSVWWGQGQPNLYGYTF.

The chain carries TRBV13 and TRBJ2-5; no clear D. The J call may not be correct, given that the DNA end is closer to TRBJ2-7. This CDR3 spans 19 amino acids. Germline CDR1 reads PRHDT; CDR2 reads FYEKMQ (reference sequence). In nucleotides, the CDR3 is TGTGCCAGCAGCTTAGGGGATTGGGCACCCGAACATCCTACCTACGAGCAGTACTTC. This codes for CASSLGDWAPEHPTYEQYF.

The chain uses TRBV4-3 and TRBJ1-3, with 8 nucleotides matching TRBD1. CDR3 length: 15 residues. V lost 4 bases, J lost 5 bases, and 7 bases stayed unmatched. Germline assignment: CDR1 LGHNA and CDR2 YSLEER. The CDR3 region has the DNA TGCGCCAGCAGCCGCCGACAGGGGCAGAGAAACACCATATATTTT. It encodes CASSRRQGQRNTIYF.

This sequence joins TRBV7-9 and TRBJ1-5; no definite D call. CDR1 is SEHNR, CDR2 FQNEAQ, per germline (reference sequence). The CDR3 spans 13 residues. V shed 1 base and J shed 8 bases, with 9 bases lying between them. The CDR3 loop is CASSLGPVEPQHF. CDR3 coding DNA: TGTGCCAGCAGCTTAGGGCCCGTGGAGCCCCAGCATTTT.

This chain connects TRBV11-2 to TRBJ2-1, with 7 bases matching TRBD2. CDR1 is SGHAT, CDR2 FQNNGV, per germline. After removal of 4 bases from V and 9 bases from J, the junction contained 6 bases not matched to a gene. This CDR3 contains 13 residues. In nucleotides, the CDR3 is TGTGCCAGCAGCTCCCCGACTAGCCGTGAGCAGTTCTTC. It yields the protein CASSSPTSREQFF.

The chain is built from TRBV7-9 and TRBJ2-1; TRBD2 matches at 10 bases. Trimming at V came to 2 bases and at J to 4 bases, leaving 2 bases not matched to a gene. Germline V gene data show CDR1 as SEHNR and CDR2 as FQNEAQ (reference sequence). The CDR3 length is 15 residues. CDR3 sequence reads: CASSLRLAGYNEQFF. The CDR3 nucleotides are TGTGCCAGCAGCTTAAGACTAGCGGGTTACAATGAGCAGTTCTTC.

CDR3 nucleotide sequence: TGTGCCAGCAGGAGGGTTTCCTACAATGAGCAGTTCTTC. This encodes CASRRVSYNEQFF. This sequence joins TRBV27 and TRBJ2-1; TRBD2 might be the D (5 bases). V gave up 6 bases and J gave up 1 base, with 7 bases separating them. The CDR3 is 13 amino acids. CDR1 and CDR2 (germline): MNHEY, SMNVEV (reference sequence).

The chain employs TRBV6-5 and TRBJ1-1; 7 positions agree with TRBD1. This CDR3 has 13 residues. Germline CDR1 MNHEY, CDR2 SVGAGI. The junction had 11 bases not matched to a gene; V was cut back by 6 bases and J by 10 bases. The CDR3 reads CASRWTGRTVAFF. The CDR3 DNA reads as TGTGCCAGCAGATGGACAGGCCGAACGGTAGCTTTCTTT.

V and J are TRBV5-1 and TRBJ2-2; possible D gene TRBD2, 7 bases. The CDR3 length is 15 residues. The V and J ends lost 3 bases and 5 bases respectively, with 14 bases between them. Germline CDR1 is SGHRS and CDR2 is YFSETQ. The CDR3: CASSSLGGQTGELFF. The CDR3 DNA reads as TGCGCCAGCAGCTCATTGGGGGGGCAAACCGGGGAGCTGTTTTTT.

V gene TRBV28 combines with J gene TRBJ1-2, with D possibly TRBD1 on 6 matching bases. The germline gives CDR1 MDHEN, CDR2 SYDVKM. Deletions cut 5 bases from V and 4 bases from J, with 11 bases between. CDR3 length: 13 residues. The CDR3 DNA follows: TGTGCCAGCAGTACGGACAGCTTCTATGGCTACACCTTC. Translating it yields CASSTDSFYGYTF.

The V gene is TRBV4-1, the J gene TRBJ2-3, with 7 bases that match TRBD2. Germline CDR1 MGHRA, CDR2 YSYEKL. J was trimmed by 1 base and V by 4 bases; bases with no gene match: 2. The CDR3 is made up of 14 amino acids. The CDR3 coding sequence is TGCGCCAGCAGCCCCACTAGCGGCACAGATACGCAGTATTTT. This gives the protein CASSPTSGTDTQYF.

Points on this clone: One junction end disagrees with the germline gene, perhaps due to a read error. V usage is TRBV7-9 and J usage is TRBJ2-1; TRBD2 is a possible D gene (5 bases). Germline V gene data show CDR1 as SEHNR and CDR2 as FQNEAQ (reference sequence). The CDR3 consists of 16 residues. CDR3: CSSSSPKYRGNNEQFF. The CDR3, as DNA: TGTTCCAGCAGCTCCCCCAAATACCGGGGAAACAATGAGCAGTTCTTC.

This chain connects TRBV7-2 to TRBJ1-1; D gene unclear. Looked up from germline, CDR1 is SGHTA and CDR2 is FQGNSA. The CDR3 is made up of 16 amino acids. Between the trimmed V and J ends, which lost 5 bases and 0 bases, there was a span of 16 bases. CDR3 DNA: TGTGCCAGCAGCCTCCACGCGGGTAGCGTGAACACTGAAGCTTTCTTT. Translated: CASSLHAGSVNTEAFF. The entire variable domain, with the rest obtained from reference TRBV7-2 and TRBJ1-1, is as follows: GAGVSQSPSNKVTEKGKDVELRCDPISGHTALYWYRQSLGQGLEFLIYFQGNSAPDKSGLPSDRFSAERTGGSVSTLTIQRTQQEDSAVYLCASSLHAGSVNTEAFFGQGTRLTVV.

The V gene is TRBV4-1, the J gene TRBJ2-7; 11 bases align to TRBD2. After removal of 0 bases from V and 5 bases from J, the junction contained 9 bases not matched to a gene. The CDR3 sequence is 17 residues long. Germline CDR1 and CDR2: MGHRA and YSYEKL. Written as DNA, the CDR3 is TGCGCCAGCAGCCAAGATGGTACTAGCGGGGGCCTCAACGAGCAGTACTTC. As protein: CASSQDGTSGGLNEQYF.

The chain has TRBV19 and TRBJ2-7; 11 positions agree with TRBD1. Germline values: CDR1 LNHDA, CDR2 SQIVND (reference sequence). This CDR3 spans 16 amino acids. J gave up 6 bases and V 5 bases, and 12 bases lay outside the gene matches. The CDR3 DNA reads TGTGCCAGTAGTCCCCGGGACAGGGGGAGTTTCGGCGAGCAGTACTTC. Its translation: CASSPRDRGSFGEQYF.